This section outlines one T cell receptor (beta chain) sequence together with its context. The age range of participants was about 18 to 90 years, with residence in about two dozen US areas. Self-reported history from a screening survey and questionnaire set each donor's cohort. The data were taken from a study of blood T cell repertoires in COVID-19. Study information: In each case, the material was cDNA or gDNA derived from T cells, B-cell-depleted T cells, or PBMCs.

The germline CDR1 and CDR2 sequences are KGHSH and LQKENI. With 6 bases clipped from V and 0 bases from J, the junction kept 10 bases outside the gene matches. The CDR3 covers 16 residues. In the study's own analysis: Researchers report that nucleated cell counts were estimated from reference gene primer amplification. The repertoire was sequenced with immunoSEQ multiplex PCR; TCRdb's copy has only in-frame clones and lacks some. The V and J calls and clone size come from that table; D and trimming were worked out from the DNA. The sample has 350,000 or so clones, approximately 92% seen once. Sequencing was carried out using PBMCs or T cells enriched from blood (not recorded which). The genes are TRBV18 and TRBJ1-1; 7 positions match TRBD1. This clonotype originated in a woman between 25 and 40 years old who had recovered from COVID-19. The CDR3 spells CASSPNRGRVNTEAFF. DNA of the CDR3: TGTGCCAGCTCCCCGAACAGGGGAAGGGTGAACACTGAAGCTTTCTTT.